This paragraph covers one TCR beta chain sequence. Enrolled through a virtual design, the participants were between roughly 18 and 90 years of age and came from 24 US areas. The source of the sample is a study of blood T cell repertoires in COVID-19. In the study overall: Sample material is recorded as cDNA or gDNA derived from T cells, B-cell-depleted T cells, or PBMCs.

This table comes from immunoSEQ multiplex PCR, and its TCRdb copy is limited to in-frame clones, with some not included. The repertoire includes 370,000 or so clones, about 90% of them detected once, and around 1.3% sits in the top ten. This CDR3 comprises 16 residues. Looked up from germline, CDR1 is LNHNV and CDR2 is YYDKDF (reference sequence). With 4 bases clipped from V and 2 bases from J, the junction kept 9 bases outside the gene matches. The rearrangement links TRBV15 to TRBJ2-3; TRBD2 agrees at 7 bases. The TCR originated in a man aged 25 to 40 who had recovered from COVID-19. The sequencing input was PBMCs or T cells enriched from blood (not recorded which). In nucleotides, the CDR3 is TGTGCCACCAGCAACGAGGCGGGGGTTAACACAGATACGCAGTATTTT. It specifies CATSNEAGVNTDTQYF.